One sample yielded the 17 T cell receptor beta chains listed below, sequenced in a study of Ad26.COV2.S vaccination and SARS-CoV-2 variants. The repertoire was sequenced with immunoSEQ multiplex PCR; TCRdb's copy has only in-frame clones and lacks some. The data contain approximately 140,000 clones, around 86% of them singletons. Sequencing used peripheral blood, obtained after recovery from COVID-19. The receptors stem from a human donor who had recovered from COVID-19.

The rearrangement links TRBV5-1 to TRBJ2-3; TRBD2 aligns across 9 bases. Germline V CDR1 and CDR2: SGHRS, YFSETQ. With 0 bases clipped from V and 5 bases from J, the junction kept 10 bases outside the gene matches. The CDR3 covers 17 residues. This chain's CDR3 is CASSLGGEGLAKDTQYF. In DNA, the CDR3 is TGCGCCAGCAGCTTGGGGGGTGAGGGACTAGCTAAAGATACGCAGTATTTT.

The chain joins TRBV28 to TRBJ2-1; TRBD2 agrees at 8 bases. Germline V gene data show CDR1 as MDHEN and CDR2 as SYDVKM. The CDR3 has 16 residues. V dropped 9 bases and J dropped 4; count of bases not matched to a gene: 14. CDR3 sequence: CASRGVLAAGYNEQFF. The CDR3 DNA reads TGTGCCAGTAGGGGGGTACTAGCGGCGGGATACAATGAGCAGTTCTTC.

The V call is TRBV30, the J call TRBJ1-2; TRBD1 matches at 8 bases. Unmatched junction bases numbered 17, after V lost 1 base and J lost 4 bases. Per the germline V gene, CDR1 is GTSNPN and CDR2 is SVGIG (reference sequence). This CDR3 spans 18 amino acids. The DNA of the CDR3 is TGTGCCTGGAGTGGCGACAGGGGTAGGGGCGGAAGGTCCTATGGCTACACCTTC. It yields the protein CAWSGDRGRGGRSYGYTF.

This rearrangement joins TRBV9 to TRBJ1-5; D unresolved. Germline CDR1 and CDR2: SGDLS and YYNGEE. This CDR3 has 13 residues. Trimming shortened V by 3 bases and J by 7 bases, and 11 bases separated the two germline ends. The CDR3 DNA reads TGTGCCAGCAGCGACGGGGTCGGGCAGCCCCAGCATTTT. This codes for CASSDGVGQPQHF. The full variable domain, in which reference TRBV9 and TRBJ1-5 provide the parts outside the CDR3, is DSGVTQTPKHLITATGQRVTLRCSPRSGDLSVYWYQQSLDQGLQFLIQYYNGEERAKGNILERFSAQQFPDLHSELNLSSLELGDSALYFCASSDGVGQPQHFGDGTRLSIL.

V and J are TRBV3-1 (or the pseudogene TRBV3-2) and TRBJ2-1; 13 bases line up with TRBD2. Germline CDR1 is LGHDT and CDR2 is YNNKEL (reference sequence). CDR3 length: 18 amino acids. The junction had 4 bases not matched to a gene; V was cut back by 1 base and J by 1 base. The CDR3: CASSQVLAGGVSYNEQFF. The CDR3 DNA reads TGTGCCAGCAGCCAAGTACTAGCGGGGGGGGTGTCCTACAATGAGCAGTTCTTC.

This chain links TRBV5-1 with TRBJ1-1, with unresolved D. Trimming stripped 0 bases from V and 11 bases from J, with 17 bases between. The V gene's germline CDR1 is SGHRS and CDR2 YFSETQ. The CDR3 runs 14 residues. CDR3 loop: CASSLGASVIEAFF. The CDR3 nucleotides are TGCGCCAGCAGCTTGGGAGCGTCGGTCATCGAGGCTTTCTTT.

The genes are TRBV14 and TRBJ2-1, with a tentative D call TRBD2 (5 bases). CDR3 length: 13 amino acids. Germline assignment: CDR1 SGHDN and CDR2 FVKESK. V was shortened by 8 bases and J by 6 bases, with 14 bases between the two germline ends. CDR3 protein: CASARRFSNEQFF. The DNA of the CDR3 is TGTGCCAGCGCTCGGAGGTTCTCCAATGAGCAGTTCTTC.

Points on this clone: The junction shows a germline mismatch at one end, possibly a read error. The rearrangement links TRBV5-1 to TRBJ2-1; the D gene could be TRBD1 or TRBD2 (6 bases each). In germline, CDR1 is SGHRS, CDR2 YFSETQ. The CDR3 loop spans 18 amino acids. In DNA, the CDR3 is TGCGCCAGCAAAAAGGGGGATAGCGGTGGCTTTTCCTCCAATGAGCAGTTCTTC. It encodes CASKKGDSGGFSSNEQFF.

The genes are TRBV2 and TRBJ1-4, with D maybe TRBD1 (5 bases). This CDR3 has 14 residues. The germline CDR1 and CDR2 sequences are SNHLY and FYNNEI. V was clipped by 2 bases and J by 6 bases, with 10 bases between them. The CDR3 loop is CASSESRTHEKLFF. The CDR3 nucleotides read TGTGCCAGCAGTGAAAGTCGGACACATGAAAAACTGTTTTTT.

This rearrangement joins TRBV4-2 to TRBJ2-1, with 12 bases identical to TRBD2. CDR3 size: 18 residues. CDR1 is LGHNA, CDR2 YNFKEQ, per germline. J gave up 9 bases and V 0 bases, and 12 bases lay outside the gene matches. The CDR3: CASSQDAPLAGGLTEQFF. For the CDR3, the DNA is TGTGCCAGCAGCCAAGATGCCCCCCTAGCGGGGGGGCTTACTGAGCAGTTCTTC.

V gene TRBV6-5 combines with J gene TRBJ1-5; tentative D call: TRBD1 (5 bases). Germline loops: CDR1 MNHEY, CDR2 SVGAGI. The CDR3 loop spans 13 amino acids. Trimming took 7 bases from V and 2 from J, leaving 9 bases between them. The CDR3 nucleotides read TGTGCCAGCAAGGCGGGGGGCAATCAGCCCCAGCATTTT. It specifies CASKAGGNQPQHF.

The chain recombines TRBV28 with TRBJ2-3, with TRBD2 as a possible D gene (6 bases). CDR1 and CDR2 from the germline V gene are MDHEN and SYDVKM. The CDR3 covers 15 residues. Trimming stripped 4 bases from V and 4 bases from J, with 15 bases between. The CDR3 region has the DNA TGTGCCAGCAGTTCCCCGCCGGAGGGCCCAGATACGCAGTATTTT. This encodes CASSSPPEGPDTQYF.

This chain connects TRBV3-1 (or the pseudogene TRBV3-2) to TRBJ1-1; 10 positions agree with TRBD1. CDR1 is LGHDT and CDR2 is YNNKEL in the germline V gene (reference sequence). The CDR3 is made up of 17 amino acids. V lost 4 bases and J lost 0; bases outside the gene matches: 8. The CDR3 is CASSPPGTGAMNTEAFF. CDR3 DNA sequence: TGTGCCAGCAGCCCGCCCGGGACAGGGGCCATGAACACTGAAGCTTTCTTT.

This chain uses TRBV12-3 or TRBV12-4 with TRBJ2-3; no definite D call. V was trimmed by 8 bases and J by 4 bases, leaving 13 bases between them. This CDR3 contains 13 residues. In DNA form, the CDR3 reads TGTGCCAGCCAATTGGTGGGCGCAGATACGCAGTATTTT. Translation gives CASQLVGADTQYF.

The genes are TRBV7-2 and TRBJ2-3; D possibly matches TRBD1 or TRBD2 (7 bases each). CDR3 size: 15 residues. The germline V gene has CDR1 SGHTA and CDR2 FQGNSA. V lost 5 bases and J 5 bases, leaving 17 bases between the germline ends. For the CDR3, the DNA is TGTGCCAGCAGCAGGGAGGGGGCTATTGTAGATACGCAGTATTTT. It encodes CASSREGAIVDTQYF.

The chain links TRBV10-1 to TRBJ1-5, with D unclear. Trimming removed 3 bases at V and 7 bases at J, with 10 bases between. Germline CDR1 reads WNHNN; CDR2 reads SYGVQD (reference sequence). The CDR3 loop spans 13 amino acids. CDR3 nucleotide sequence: TGCGCCAGCAGTGATGAAGTAGGCCAGCCCCAGCATTTT. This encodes CASSDEVGQPQHF.

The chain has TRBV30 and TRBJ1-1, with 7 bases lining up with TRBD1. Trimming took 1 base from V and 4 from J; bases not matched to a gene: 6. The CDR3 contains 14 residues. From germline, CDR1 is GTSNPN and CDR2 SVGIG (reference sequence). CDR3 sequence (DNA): TGTGCCTGGAGTGAGTTCGACAGGGCCACTGAAGCTTTCTTT. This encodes CAWSEFDRATEAFF.